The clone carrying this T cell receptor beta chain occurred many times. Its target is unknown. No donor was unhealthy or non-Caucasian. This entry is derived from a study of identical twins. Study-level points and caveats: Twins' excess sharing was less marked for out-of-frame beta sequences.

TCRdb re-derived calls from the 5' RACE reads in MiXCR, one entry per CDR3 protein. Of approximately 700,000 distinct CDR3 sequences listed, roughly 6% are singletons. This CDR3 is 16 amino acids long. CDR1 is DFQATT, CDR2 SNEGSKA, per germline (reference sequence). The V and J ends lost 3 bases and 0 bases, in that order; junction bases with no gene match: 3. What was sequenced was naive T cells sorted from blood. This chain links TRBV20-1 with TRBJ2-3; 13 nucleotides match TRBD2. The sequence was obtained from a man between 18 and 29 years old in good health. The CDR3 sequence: CSASLLAGGSTDTQYF. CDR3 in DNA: TGCAGTGCTAGTCTACTAGCGGGAGGGAGCACAGATACGCAGTATTTT.